This TCR beta chain was documented in a study of radiotherapy plus CTLA-4 blockade in lung cancer. Sequenced by immunoSEQ multiplex PCR; TCRdb stores in-frame clones only, minus some. This table holds just under 60,000 clones, about 72% found once. Study-wide points: Once radiotherapy plus ipilimumab had been given, TCR clones derived from tumor expanded in blood.

Regarding this clone: The antigen remains undetermined.

Focal radiation and CTLA-4 blockade (ipilimumab) were tested in chemo-refractory metastatic non-small-cell lung cancer patients. The CDR3 totals 14 residues. The V and J ends lost 5 bases and 6 bases respectively, with 16 bases between them. CDR1 is MNHEY, CDR2 SMNVEV, per germline (reference sequence). The sample consisted of peripheral blood, taken from a patient treated with radiotherapy plus ipilimumab. The chain has TRBV27 and TRBJ1-1, with a weak D call TRBD1 (5 bases). The sequence was obtained from a human donor with non-small cell lung cancer whose response to radiotherapy plus ipilimumab could not be evaluated. The CDR3 here is CASSPSGGGAEAFF. In DNA, the CDR3 is TGTGCCAGCAGTCCGTCCGGGGGGGGAGCTGAAGCTTTCTTT.